What follows describes a single TCR beta chain. These data originate in a study of shared clonotypes between healthy human individuals. It was CD45RO-negative cells, positively selected for CCR7, that made up naive CD8 cells, with terminally differentiated effector memory CD45RA+ cells excluded. Per the germline V gene, CDR1 is MNHEY and CDR2 is SMNVEV (reference sequence). V was pared by 5 bases and J by 4 bases, with 11 bases of the junction left unmatched. There are 15 residues in the CDR3. Data came from immunoSEQ multiplex PCR; TCRdb stores just in-frame clones and leaves some out. The table includes around 2,100,000 clones, about 95% detected once.

The chain recombines TRBV27 with TRBJ2-7, with 7 bases that match TRBD1. Sample: naive CD8+ T cells sorted from blood. This receptor was taken from a man aged 18 to 29 in good health. The CDR3 nucleotides read TGTGCCAGCAGTCACCGGGACAGCCATGCGTACGAGCAGTACTTC. It yields the protein CASSHRDSHAYEQYF.